These 7 T cell receptor beta chains came from one sample sequenced in a study of cytomegalovirus exposure and HLA in healthy donors (dated by TCRdb to the late 2010s). The library was prepared using the immunoSEQ multiplex PCR assay. For the multiplex PCR, a mixture combining 60 forward primers for TCR Vbeta segments and 13 reverse primers for TCR Jbeta segments was used. TCRdb provides this immuneACCESS table in a form limited to in-frame rearrangements. Some clones are lacking; in checked studies, under half of them reflect an unresolved V gene, and why the rest are absent is not known. This sample lists roughly 130,000 clones; about 80% were detected once. Clones ranked in the top ten supply roughly 3.5% of the sample. The sequenced sample was PBMCs. These receptors originate from a male donor in good health and CMV-seronegative.

This rearrangement joins TRBV14 to TRBJ2-5, with D unresolved. The tail of the sequence fits TRBJ2-7 better, so the J call may be wrong. CDR1 and CDR2 from the germline V gene are SGHDN and FVKESK. The CDR3 loop spans 14 amino acids. The CDR3: CASSQTWSSYEQYF. CDR3 DNA: TGTGCCAGCAGCCAAACATGGAGCTCCTACGAGCAGTACTTC.

The V gene is TRBV25-1, the J gene TRBJ2-5, with a weak D call TRBD1 (6 bases). This CDR3 has 14 residues. The germline CDR1 and CDR2 sequences are MGHDK and SYGVNS. The V end lost 6 bases, the J end lost 4 bases, and 15 bases lay between the germline ends. The CDR3 spells CASSHFLGGETQYF. The CDR3 DNA is TGTGCCAGCAGCCACTTCCTAGGGGGAGAGACCCAGTACTTC.

J is TRBJ2-1 and V is TRBV5-4, with 8 nucleotides matching TRBD2. Looked up from germline, CDR1 is SGHNT and CDR2 is YYREEE (reference sequence). CDR3 length equals 16 residues. V was clipped by 4 bases and J by 4 bases; unmatched bases: 10. The CDR3 protein is CASSLREVAGYNEQFF. DNA for the CDR3: TGTGCCAGCAGCCTCAGGGAGGTAGCGGGGTACAATGAGCAGTTCTTC.

The rearrangement joins TRBV11-3 to TRBJ2-3; 8 bases fit TRBD2. This CDR3 spans 16 amino acids. Trimming removed 1 base from V and 4 bases from J; junction bases left unmatched: 7. In germline, CDR1 is SGHNT, CDR2 YENEEA. In nucleotides, the CDR3 is TGTGCCAGCAGCTTAGGGTACCGGGAGGGCCCAGATACGCAGTATTTT. Protein: CASSLGYREGPDTQYF.

This sequence joins TRBV4-3 and TRBJ2-3, with a tentative D call TRBD2 (5 bases). The CDR3 extends over 15 amino acids. V was cut by 4 bases and J by 1 base, with 12 bases left in between. Per the germline V gene, CDR1 is LGHNA and CDR2 is YSLEER. The CDR3 region has the DNA TGCGCCAGCAGCCCCTACGGGGTTGGCACAGATACGCAGTATTTT. Protein: CASSPYGVGTDTQYF.

The chain employs TRBV5-1 and TRBJ2-2; 7 positions agree with TRBD2. The germline gives CDR1 SGHRS, CDR2 YFSETQ. The V and J ends lost 0 bases and 6 bases, in that order; junction bases with no gene match: 14. The CDR3 consists of 18 residues. In DNA, the CDR3 is TGCGCCAGCAGCTTGGCTCCACAGACTAGCTCCTGGGCCGGGGAGCTGTTTTTT. Protein: CASSLAPQTSSWAGELFF.

The chain couples TRBV7-9 to TRBJ2-3, with D perhaps TRBD1 (5 bases). The germline V gene has CDR1 SEHNR and CDR2 FQNEAQ (reference sequence). The CDR3 covers 13 residues. Between the trimmed V and J ends, which lost 5 bases and 3 bases, there was a span of 9 bases. The CDR3 sequence is CASSDRATDTQYF. The CDR3 bases are TGTGCCAGCAGCGACAGAGCTACAGATACGCAGTATTTT.